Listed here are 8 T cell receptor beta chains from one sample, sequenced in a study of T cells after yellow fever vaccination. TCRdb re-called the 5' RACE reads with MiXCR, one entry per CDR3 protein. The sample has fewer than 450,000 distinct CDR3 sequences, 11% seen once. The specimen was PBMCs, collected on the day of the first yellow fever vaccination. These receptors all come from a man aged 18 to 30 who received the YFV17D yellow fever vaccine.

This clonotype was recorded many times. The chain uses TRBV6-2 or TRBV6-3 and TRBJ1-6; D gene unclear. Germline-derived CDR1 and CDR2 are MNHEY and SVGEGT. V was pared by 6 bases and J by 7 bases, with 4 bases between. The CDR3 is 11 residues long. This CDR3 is CASRENSPLHF. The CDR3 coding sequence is TGTGCCAGCAGGGAGAATTCACCCCTCCACTTT.

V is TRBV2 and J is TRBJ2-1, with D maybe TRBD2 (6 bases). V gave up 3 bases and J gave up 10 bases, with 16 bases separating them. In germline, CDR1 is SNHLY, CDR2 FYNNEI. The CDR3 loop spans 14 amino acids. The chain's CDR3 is CASSDAGGAGEQFF. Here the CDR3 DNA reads TGTGCCAGCAGTGATGCAGGCGGGGCCGGAGAGCAGTTCTTC.

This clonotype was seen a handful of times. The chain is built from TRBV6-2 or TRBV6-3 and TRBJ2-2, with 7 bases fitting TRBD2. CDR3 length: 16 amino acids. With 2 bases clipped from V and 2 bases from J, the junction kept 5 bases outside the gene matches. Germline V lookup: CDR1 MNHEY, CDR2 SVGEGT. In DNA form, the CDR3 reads TGTGCCAGCAGTTACCGGCTAGCGGTAAACACCGGGGAGCTGTTTTTT. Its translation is CASSYRLAVNTGELFF.

CDR3: CSARGERGAFF. The CDR3 nucleotides read TGCAGTGCTAGGGGGGAGAGGGGGGCTTTCTTT. The chain joins TRBV20-1 to TRBJ1-1; possible D gene TRBD1, 6 bases. V was trimmed by 3 bases and J by 11 bases, leaving 13 bases between them. CDR3 size: 11 residues. Germline lookup yields CDR1 DFQATT and CDR2 SNEGSKA (reference sequence).

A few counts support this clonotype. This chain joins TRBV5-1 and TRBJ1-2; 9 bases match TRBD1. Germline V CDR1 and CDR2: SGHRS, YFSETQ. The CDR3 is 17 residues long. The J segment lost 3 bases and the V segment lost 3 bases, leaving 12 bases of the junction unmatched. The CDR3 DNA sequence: TGCGCCAGCAGCTGGAACAATTTACAGGGGGCGGACTATGGCTACACCTTC. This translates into CASSWNNLQGADYGYTF.

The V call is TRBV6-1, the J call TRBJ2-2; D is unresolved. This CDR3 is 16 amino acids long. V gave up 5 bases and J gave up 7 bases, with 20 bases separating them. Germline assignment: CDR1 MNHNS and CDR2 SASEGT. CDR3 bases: TGTGCCAGCAGTACGAGCCTGGCTGGTATCCGCGGGGAGCTGTTTTTT. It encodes CASSTSLAGIRGELFF.

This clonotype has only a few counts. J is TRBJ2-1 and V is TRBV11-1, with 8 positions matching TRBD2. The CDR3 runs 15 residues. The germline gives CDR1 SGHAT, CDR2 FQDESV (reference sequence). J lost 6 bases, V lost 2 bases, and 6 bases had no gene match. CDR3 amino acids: CASSLSPGGVNEQFF. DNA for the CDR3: TGTGCCAGCAGCTTAAGCCCCGGGGGGGTCAATGAGCAGTTCTTC. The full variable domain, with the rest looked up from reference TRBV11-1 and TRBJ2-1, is EAEVAQSPRYKITEKSQAVAFWCDPISGHATLYWYRQILGQGPELLVQFQDESVVDDSQLPKDRFSAERLKGVDSTLKIQPAELGDSAMYLCASSLSPGGVNEQFFGPGTRLTVL.

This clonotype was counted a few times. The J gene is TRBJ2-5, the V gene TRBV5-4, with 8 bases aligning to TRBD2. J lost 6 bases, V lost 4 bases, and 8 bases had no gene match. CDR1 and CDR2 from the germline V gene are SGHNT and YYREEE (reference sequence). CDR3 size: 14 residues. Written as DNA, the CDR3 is TGTGCCAGCAGCCTAACGGGGGGGCAGAAGACCCAGTACTTC. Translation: CASSLTGGQKTQYF. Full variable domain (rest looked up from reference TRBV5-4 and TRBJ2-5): ETGVTQSPTHLIKTRGQQVTLRCSSQSGHNTVSWYQQALGQGPQFIFQYYREEENGRGNFPPRFSGLQFPNYSSELNVNALELDDSALYLCASSLTGGQKTQYFGPGTRLLVL.